These T cell receptor beta chains were read from a single sample in a study of T-cell memory formation after mild COVID-19. TCRdb itself ran the 5' RACE reads through MiXCR, one entry per CDR3 protein. Here the sample spans hundreds of thousands of distinct CDR3 sequences, 20% to 25% being singletons. Material: PBMCs or a T cell subset sorted from them (not recorded which). The receptors derive from a man younger than 30 who had mild COVID-19 (a few samples of this study predate the infection). Cell type and time point are not known. The CDR3 runs from the conserved cysteine through the conserved F or W. The D gene is left open where the match is weak. Clone size, where shown, is once, few, many, or a class for clones that have expanded.

TRBJ1-5	TRBV12-3/TRBV12-4	NA	NA	TGTGCCAGCAGTTTCGACAGGACGGGGCAGCCCCAGCATTTT	CASSFDRTGQPQHF
TRBJ2-5	TRBV12-3/TRBV12-4	TRBD1	NA	TGTGCCAGCAGTTTAAGGACAGGGGAAGAGACCCAGTACTTC	CASSLRTGEETQYF
TRBJ2-4	TRBV7-2	NA	few	TGTGCCAGCAGCCGACGTGCGGGTCTCGAAAACATTCAGTACTTC	CASSRRAGLENIQYF
TRBJ1-6	TRBV4-3	NA	NA	TGCGCCAGCAGCCCGAAACAGGGTCGGGCACCCCTCCACTTT	CASSPKQGRAPLHF
TRBJ2-3	TRBV6-2/TRBV6-3	NA	few	TGTGCCAGCACTCTGGATGCAGATACGCAGTATTTT	CASTLDADTQYF
TRBJ1-6	TRBV7-2	NA	NA	TGTGCCAGCAGCTTAGTCTGGGGATATAATTCACCCCTCCACTTT	CASSLVWGYNSPLHF
TRBJ1-1	TRBV10-2	NA	NA	TGCGCCAGCACCCCGGGGGGGAACACTGAAGCTTTCTTT	CASTPGGNTEAFF
TRBJ1-5	TRBV4-2	TRBD1	many	TGTGCCAGCAGCCAAGATCTGCAGGGGGCTTATCAGCCCCAGCATTTT	CASSQDLQGAYQPQHF
TRBJ2-7	TRBV2	TRBD1	few	TGTGCCGGGGGACAGGGCCCCTACGAGCAGTACTTC	CAGGQGPYEQYF
TRBJ2-3	TRBV29-1	NA	few	TGCAGCGTTGAAGTGAGCGCTGAAGATACGCAGTATTTT	CSVEVSAEDTQYF
TRBJ2-3	TRBV5-1	NA	NA	TGCGCCAGCAGGGGACAACTCAGCACAGATACGCAGTATTTT	CASRGQLSTDTQYF
TRBJ1-2	TRBV12-3/TRBV12-4	NA	many	TGTGCCAGCAGTCCTGGGGGTGGGCATGGCTACACCTTC	CASSPGGGHGYTF
TRBJ2-6	TRBV19	TRBD1	few	TGTGCCAGTAACGACAGGGGGAGGTCTGGGGCCAACGTCCTGACTTTC	CASNDRGRSGANVLTF
TRBJ2-6	TRBV12-3/TRBV12-4	TRBD1	few	TGTGCCAGCAGTTTAGCAGGGGGCTACTCTGGGGCCAACGTCCTGACTTTC	CASSLAGGYSGANVLTF
TRBJ2-3	TRBV13	NA	NA	TGTTCCAGCAGCTTTCTGGCAGTCGATACGCAGTATTTT	CSSSFLAVDTQYF
TRBJ1-2	TRBV7-2	TRBD1	NA	TGTGCCAGCAGCCGGACAGGGGGGGAGTATGGCTACACCTTC	CASSRTGGEYGYTF
TRBJ1-6	TRBV7-8	NA	NA	TGTGCCAGCAGTCGAGCTGCCGGGGGAGAGAGTAATTCACCCCTCCACTTT	CASSRAAGGESNSPLHF
TRBJ1-6	TRBV10-3	TRBD1	NA	TGTGCCATCAAGACCGGGACAGAGAATTCACCCCTCCACTTT	CAIKTGTENSPLHF
TRBJ1-2	TRBV20-1	TRBD1	few	TGCAGTGCTCCATCGACAGGGGGCTATGGCTACACCTTC	CSAPSTGGYGYTF
TRBJ2-3	TRBV9	NA	NA	TGTGCCAGCAGCCCGGGGGTCCTTAGCACAGATACGCAGTATTTT	CASSPGVLSTDTQYF
TRBJ1-5	TRBV24-1	NA	few	TGTGCCACCAGTGATTTGCCACAGCGCGATTATAGTTACAATCAGCCCCAGCATTTT	CATSDLPQRDYSYNQPQHF
TRBJ2-5	TRBV20-1	TRBD1	few	TGCAGTGCCCTTCAGGGGGCAGAGACCCAGTACTTC	CSALQGAETQYF
TRBJ2-6	TRBV6-5	TRBD1	few	TGTGCCAGCAGAAACAGGGGGCCAGGGGCCAACGTCCTGACTTTC	CASRNRGPGANVLTF
TRBJ2-2	TRBV20-1	TRBD1	NA	TGCAGTGCTAGGACAGGGGGCAGCACCGGGGAGCTGTTTTTT	CSARTGGSTGELFF
TRBJ1-1	TRBV12-3/TRBV12-4	NA	NA	TGTGCCAGCAATTCGGGACGTTCGAACACTGAAGCTTTCTTT	CASNSGRSNTEAFF
TRBJ2-1	TRBV12-3/TRBV12-4	NA	NA	TGTGCCAGCAGTTTCGTGGGGAGAGGACTGAGACCTCTTAAAGGTAATGAGCAGTTCTTC	CASSFVGRGLRPLKGNEQFF
TRBJ1-2	TRBV6-2/TRBV6-3	NA	few	TGTGCCAGCAGTTACTCGGAACTCAACCCATATGGCTACACCTTC	CASSYSELNPYGYTF
TRBJ1-6	TRBV7-9	TRBD1	few	TGTGCCAGCAGCCGAGAGGGGGCTTTACCCCTCCACTTT	CASSREGALPLHF
TRBJ2-1	TRBV11-3	TRBD2	NA	TGTGCCAGCACCGGGACTAGCGGGGAAAATGGGGACCGGATTATGAATGAGCAGTTCTTC	CASTGTSGENGDRIMNEQFF
TRBJ2-3	TRBV4-3	TRBD2	NA	TGCGCCAGCAGCCCCTGGACTAGCGTAGGTCCAGATACGCAGTATTTT	CASSPWTSVGPDTQYF
TRBJ2-2	TRBV10-3	NA	few	TGTGCCATCAGTAAATACAACACCGGGGAGCTGTTTTTT	CAISKYNTGELFF
TRBJ1-1	TRBV6-2/TRBV6-3	NA	NA	TGTGCCAGCAGTTCCCTGTGGGGGGAAGCTTTCTTT	CASSSLWGEAFF
TRBJ2-6	TRBV6-6	NA	few	TGTGCCAGCAGGCTGGACACCTCTGGGGCCAACGTCCTGACTTTC	CASRLDTSGANVLTF
TRBJ2-5	TRBV7-2	TRBD2	NA	TGTGCCAGCAGCTTACGCGGGGGGGTAACTGAGACCCAGTACTTC	CASSLRGGVTETQYF
TRBJ2-5	TRBV7-2	NA	many	TGTGCCAGCAGCGTGGGGCGGTCCGGAACCCAGTACTTC	CASSVGRSGTQYF
TRBJ2-1	TRBV7-6	TRBD2	NA	TGTGCCAGCAGCACTAGCAAGAAAGCGGGGGGTTCCTACAATGAGCAGTTCTTC	CASSTSKKAGGSYNEQFF
TRBJ2-3	TRBV5-1	NA	few	TGCGCCAGCAGCTTCGGCTCGGGAGATACGCAGTATTTT	CASSFGSGDTQYF
TRBJ2-1	TRBV6-6	TRBD2	few	TGTGCCAGCAGTGATAGCGGGGCGGGTGAGCAGTTCTTC	CASSDSGAGEQFF
TRBJ1-5	TRBV7-2	NA	NA	TGTGACAGCAGCTTAGCGACAGGACAGCCCCAGCATTTT	CDSSLATGQPQHF
TRBJ1-2	TRBV6-5	TRBD1	few	TGTGCCAGCAGTCTCACAGGGGGCAGGGGCTACACCTTC	CASSLTGGRGYTF
TRBJ1-5	TRBV20-1	NA	NA	TGCAGTGCTAGCTCAGGGGCGCTTACCCAGCCCCAGCATTTT	CSASSGALTQPQHF
TRBJ1-2	TRBV6-6	NA	few	TGTGCCAGCACTGCAGACTATGGCTACACCTTC	CASTADYGYTF
TRBJ2-2	TRBV7-2	NA	NA	TGTGCCAGCAGCTGGGACTCGAACACCGGGGAGCTGTTTTTT	CASSWDSNTGELFF
TRBJ2-3	TRBV7-3	NA	NA	TGTGCCAGCATTCCATTCGGACTGTCCACCATTACGCAGTATTTT	CASIPFGLSTITQYF
TRBJ2-5	TRBV4-1	NA	NA	TGCGCCAGCAGCCAATGGGGCTTCGCCGGGACCCAGTACTTC	CASSQWGFAGTQYF
TRBJ2-5	TRBV9	NA	few	TGTGCCAGCAGCGTAGCTACGCGGGGGCGACAAGAGACCCAGTACTTC	CASSVATRGRQETQYF